This T cell receptor (beta chain) was sequenced for a study of blood T cell repertoires in COVID-19. Study at large: T cells, B-cell-depleted T cells, or PBMCs supplied cDNA or gDNA.

The length of the CDR3 is 13 residues. The V and J ends lost 5 bases and 1 base respectively, with 8 bases between them. CDR1 and CDR2 from the germline V gene are SGHTA and FQGTGA. TCRdb's copy holds only in-frame clones and misses some; the assay was immunoSEQ multiplex PCR. The sample consists of 120,000 to 150,000 clones, 70% to 90% of them appearing once. The origin of this receptor is a woman aged 60-75 years with COVID-19, enrolled during active disease. The genes are TRBV7-3 and TRBJ1-1; no definite D call. The sequencing input was peripheral blood. CDR3 in amino acids: CASSREGNTEAFF. CDR3 bases: TGTGCCAGCAGCCGCGAGGGGAACACTGAAGCTTTCTTT.